The entry below describes one T cell receptor (beta chain). What it recognizes is unknown. The record originates from a study of CD8+ T cells in alopecia areata. The study's findings and limits: Lesional scalp, especially alopecia totalis/universalis, showed higher clonality than normal scalp.

Following RNA extraction, reverse transcription yielded cDNA that acted as the sequencing template. Method: immunoSEQ multiplex PCR; TCRdb's copy keeps in-frame clones and lacks some. This sample has roughly 150,000 clones, with 40% to 50% found just once. Individuals with alopecia areata gave both lesional scalp punch biopsies and peripheral blood for collection. J lost 8 bases, V lost 8 bases, and 10 bases had no gene match. CDR3 size: 14 residues. CDR1 is LNHDA and CDR2 is SQIVND in the germline V gene (reference sequence). This sequence joins TRBV19 and TRBJ2-1, with 9 bases lining up with TRBD2. The sample consisted of CD4+ T cells sorted from blood. The origin of this receptor is a human donor with alopecia areata. The CDR3 DNA reads TGTGCCAGTGGACTCGGACTAGCGAGAGATGAGCAGTTCTTC. Protein: CASGLGLARDEQFF.